This TCR beta chain originates from a study of T-cell reconstitution after alpha-beta-depleted transplantation in children. Preparing the TCRbeta library involved the use of unique molecular identifiers. TCRdb passed the PCR reads through MiXCR, listing each CDR3 protein once. The sample lists more than 400,000 distinct CDR3 sequences; over 9.5% were seen once. Germline V gene lookup returns CDR1 KGHSH and CDR2 LQKENI. Trimming stripped 0 bases from V and 0 bases from J, with 3 bases between. CDR3 length: 15 residues. The V call is TRBV18, the J call TRBJ2-6; D gene unclear. The receptor was derived from a female patient aged 2-10 years who had a stem cell transplant for aplastic anemia, so the T cells may come from the graft donor. The source material was PBMCs, mostly from graft donor cells, sampled 180 days after TCRalphabeta/CD19-depleted stem cell transplant. DNA of the CDR3: TGTGCCAGCTCACCACCGAGCTCTGGGGCCAACGTCCTGACTTTC. The encoded protein is CASSPPSSGANVLTF.